This section outlines one T cell receptor beta chain sequence together with its context. The same CDR3 can be traced to other DNA sequences in this sample. This sample was taken from a study of shared clonotypes between healthy human individuals. Profiling relied on immunoSEQ multiplex PCR, and the TCRdb table lists in-frame clones only, not all of them. This table holds roughly 640,000 clones, over 65% found once. The ends were cut back, 4 bases at V and 5 bases at J, with 8 bases in the middle. The CDR3 length is 11 residues. Germline V lookup: CDR1 SQVTM, CDR2 ANQGSEA. The V gene is TRBV29-1, the J gene TRBJ2-5, with D tentatively TRBD1 or TRBD2 (5 bases each). Sample: memory CD4+ T cells sorted from blood. Subset meaning: CD45RA-negative fraction. The origin of this receptor is a woman in her twenties or thirties in good health. The CDR3: CSVGEGETQYF. The CDR3 nucleotides are TGCAGCGTTGGCGAGGGGGAGACCCAGTACTTC.